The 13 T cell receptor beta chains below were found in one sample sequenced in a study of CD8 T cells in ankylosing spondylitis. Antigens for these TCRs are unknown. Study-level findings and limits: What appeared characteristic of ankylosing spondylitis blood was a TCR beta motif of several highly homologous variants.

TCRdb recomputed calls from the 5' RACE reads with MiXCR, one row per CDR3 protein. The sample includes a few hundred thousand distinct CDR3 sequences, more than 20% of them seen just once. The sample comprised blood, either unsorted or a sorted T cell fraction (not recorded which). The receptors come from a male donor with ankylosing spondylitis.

CDR3 nucleotides: TGTGCCAGCTCACGTTTGACGAGCACCGGGGAGCTGTTTTTT. This translates into CASSRLTSTGELFF. The chain combines TRBV18 with TRBJ2-2; D unresolved. CDR1 is KGHSH, CDR2 LQKENI, per germline. Trimming removed 4 bases at V and 4 bases at J, with 10 bases between. The CDR3 is 14 residues long.

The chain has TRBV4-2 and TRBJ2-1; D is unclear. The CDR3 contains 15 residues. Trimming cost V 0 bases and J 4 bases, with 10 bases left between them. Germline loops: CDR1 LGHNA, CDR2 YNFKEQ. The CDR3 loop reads CASSQDGQNYNEQFF. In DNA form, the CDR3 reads TGTGCCAGCAGCCAAGATGGTCAGAATTACAATGAGCAGTTCTTC.

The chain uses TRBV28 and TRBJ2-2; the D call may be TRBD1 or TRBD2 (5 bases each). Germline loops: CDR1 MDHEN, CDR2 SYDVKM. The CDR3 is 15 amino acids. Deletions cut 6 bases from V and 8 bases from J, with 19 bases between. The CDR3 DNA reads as TGTGCCAGCAGCCTATGGACGGGACGGGGTGGGGAGCTGTTTTTT. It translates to CASSLWTGRGGELFF.

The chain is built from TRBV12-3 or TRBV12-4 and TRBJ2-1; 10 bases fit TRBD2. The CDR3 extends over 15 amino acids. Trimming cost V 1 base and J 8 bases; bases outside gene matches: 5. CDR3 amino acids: CASSLVLAGRDEQFF. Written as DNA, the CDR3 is TGTGCCAGCAGTTTAGTACTAGCGGGACGGGATGAGCAGTTCTTC.

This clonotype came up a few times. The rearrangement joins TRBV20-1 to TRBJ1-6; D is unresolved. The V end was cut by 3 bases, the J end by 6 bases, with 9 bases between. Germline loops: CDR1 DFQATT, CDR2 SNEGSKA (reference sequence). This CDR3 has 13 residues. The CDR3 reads CSASGGVNSPLHF. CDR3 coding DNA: TGCAGTGCTAGTGGTGGGGTTAATTCACCCCTCCACTTT.

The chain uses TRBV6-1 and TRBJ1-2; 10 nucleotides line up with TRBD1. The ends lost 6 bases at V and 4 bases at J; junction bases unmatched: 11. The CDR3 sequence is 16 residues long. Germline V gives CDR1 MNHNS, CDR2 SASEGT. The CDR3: CASSPGTGVNFYGYTF. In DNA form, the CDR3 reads TGTGCCAGCAGCCCCGGGACAGGGGTTAACTTCTATGGCTACACCTTC.

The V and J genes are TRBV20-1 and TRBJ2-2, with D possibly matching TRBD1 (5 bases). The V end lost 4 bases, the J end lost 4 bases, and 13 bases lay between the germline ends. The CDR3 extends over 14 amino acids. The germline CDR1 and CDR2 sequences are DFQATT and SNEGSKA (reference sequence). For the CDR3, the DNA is TGCAGTGCTAAAGGGGCGCTCCCCACCGGGGAGCTGTTTTTT. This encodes CSAKGALPTGELFF.

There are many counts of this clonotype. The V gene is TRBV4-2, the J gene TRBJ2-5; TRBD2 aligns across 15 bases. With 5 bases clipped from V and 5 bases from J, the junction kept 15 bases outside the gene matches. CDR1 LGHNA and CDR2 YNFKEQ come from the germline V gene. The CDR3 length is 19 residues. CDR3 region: CASSSRGLAGGTHLETQYF. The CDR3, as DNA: TGTGCCAGCAGCTCAAGGGGACTAGCGGGAGGAACCCACCTGGAGACCCAGTACTTC.

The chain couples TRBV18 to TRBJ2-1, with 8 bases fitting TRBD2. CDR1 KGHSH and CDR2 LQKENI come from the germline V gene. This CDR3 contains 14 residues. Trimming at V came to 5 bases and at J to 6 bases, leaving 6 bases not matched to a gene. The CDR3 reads CASSTSGTSNEQFF. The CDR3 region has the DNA TGTGCCAGCTCAACGTCCGGGACTAGCAATGAGCAGTTCTTC. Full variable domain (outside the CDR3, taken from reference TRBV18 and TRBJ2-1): NAGVMQNPRHLVRRRGQEARLRCSPMKGHSHVYWYRQLPEEGLKFMVYLQKENIIDESGMPKERFSAEFPKEGPSILRIQQVVRGDSAAYFCASSTSGTSNEQFFGPGTRLTVL.

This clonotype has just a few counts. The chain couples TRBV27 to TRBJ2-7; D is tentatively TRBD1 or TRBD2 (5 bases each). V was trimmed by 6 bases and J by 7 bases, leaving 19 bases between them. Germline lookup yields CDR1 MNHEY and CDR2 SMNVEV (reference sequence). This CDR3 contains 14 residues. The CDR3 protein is CASSFSGTSDEQYF. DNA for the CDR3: TGTGCCAGCAGCTTTTCCGGGACCTCAGATGAGCAGTACTTC.

This CDR3 reads CASKDSAGSYEQYF. As DNA, the CDR3 is TGTGCCAGCAAGGACTCTGCGGGATCCTACGAGCAGTACTTC. V and J are TRBV12-3 or TRBV12-4 and TRBJ2-7; a possible D gene is TRBD2 (6 bases). V was shortened by 7 bases and J by 1 base, with 14 bases between the two germline ends. This CDR3 comprises 14 residues.

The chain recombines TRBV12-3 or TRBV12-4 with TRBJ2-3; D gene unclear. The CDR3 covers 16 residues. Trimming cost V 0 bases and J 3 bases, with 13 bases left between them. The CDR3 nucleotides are TGTGCCAGCAGTTTAGCCGCCTACGCGAGTACAGATACGCAGTATTTT. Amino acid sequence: CASSLAAYASTDTQYF.

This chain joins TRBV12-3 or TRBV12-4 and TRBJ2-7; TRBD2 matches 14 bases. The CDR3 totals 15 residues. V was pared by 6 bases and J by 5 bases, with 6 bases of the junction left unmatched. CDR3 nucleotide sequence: TGTGCCAGCAGGAAGACTAGCGGGAGGGCCCACGAGCAGTACTTC. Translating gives CASRKTSGRAHEQYF.